The 3 T cell receptor beta chains reported below all come from one sample, sequenced in a study of blood T cell repertoires in COVID-19. Some clones are missing from TCRdb's copy, which holds only in-frame ones; the method was immunoSEQ multiplex PCR. The table lists 250,000 to 350,000 clones, approximately 85% of them singletons. The sample taken for sequencing was peripheral blood. These receptors all stem from a man aged 18 to 29 with active or convalescent COVID-19.

V and J are TRBV10-1 and TRBJ1-1, with a possible D match to TRBD1 (6 bases). Between the trimmed V and J ends, which lost 0 bases and 7 bases, there was a span of 15 bases. Per the germline V gene, CDR1 is WNHNN and CDR2 is SYGVQD (reference sequence). The CDR3 totals 15 residues. DNA for the CDR3: TGCGCCAGCAGTGAGTCGACAGGTTCGAACGTTGAAGCTTTCTTT. This gives the protein CASSESTGSNVEAFF.

The chain joins TRBV21-1 to TRBJ2-2; whether TRBD2, the table's D call, matches the DNA was not checked. TRBV21-1 is a pseudogene. This CDR3 spans 13 amino acids. CDR3 loop: CASSGCGGGELFF. Here the CDR3 DNA reads TGTGCCAGCAGCGGGTGCGGGGGCGGGGAGCTGTTTTTT.

The chain joins TRBV6-2 or TRBV6-3 to TRBJ2-7; weak D call: TRBD1 (5 bases). In germline, CDR1 is MNHEY, CDR2 SVGEGT. Trimming removed 5 bases at V and 1 base at J, with 30 bases between. CDR3 length: 20 amino acids. The CDR3 region is CASSPPAGLVGYRQSYEQYF. The CDR3 coding sequence is TGTGCCAGCAGTCCCCCGGCAGGGCTTGTTGGTTATCGGCAGTCCTACGAGCAGTACTTC.